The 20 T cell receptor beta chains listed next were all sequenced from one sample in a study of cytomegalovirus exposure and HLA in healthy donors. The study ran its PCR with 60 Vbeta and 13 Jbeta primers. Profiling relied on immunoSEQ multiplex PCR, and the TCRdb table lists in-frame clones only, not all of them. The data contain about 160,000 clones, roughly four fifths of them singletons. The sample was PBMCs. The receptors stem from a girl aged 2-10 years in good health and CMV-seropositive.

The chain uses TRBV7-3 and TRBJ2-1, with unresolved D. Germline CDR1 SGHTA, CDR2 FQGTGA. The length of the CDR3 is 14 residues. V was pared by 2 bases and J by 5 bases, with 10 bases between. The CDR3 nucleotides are TGTGCCAGCAGCTTATCGCCTAATGACAATGAGCAGTTCTTC. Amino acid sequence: CASSLSPNDNEQFF.

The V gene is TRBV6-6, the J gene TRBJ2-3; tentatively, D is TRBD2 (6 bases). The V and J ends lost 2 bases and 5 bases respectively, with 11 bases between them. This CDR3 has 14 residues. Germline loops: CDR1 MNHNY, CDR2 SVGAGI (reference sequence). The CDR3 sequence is CASSYRLEGDTQYF. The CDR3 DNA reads TGTGCCAGCAGTTACCGACTAGAAGGAGATACGCAGTATTTT.

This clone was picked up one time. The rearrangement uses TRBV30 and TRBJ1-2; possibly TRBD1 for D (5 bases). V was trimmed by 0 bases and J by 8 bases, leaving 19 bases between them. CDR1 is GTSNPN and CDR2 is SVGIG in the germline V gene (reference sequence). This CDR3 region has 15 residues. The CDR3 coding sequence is TGTGCCTGGAGTGTACAGCTGGTCGGGGGAGAGGGCTACACCTTC. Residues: CAWSVQLVGGEGYTF.

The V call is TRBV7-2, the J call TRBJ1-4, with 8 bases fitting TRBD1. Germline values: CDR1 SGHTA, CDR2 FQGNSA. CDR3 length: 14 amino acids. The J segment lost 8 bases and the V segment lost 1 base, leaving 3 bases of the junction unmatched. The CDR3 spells CASSLGTGREKLFF. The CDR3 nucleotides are TGTGCCAGCAGCTTAGGGACAGGGAGGGAAAAACTGTTTTTT.

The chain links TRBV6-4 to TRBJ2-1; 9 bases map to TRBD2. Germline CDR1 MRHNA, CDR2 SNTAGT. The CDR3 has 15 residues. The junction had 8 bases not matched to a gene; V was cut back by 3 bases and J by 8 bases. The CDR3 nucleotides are TGTGCCAGCAGTGAGTCTAGCGGGGAGGGGCATGAGCAGTTCTTC. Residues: CASSESSGEGHEQFF.

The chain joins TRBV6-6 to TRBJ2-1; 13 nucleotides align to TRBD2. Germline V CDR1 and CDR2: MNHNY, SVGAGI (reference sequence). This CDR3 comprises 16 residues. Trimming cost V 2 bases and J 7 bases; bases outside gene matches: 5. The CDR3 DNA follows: TGTGCCAGCAGTTACGGACTAGCGGGAGATGGGAATGAGCAGTTCTTC. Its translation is CASSYGLAGDGNEQFF.

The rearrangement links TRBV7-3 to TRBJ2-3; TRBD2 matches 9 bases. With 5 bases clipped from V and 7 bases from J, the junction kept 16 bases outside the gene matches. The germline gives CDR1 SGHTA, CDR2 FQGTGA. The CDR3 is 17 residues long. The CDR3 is CASSPWGSSGTRNTQYF. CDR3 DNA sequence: TGTGCCAGCAGCCCCTGGGGGTCTAGCGGGACGAGAAATACGCAGTATTTT.

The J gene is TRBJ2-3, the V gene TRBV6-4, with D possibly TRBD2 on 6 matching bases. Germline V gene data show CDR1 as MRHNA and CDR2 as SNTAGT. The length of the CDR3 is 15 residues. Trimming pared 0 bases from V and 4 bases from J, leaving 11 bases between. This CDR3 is CASSDSGGAADTQYF. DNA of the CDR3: TGTGCCAGCAGTGACTCGGGGGGAGCTGCAGATACGCAGTATTTT.

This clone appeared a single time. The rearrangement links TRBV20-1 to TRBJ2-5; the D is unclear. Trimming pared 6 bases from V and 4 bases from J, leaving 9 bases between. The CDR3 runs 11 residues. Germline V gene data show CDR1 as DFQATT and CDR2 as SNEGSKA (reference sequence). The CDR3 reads CSAVRGETQYF. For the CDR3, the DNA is TGCAGTGCCGTGCGTGGAGAGACCCAGTACTTC.

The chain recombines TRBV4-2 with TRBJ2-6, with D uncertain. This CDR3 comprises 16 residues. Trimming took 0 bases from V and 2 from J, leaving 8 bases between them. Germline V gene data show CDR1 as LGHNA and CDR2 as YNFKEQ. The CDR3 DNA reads TGTGCCAGCAGCCAAGACGCAGAAACTGGGGCCAACGTCCTGACTTTC. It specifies CASSQDAETGANVLTF.

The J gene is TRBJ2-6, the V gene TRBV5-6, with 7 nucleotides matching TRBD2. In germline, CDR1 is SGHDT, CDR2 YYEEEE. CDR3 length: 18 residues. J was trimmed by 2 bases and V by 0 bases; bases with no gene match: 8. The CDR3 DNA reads TGTGCCAGCAGCTTGGTACTAGCGAGCACCGCTGGGGCCAACGTCCTGACTTTC. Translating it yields CASSLVLASTAGANVLTF.

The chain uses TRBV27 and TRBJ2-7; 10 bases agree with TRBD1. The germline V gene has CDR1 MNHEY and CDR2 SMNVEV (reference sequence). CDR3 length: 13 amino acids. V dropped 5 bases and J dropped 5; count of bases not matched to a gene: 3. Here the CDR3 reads CASSGDRGHEQYF. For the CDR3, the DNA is TGTGCCAGCAGTGGGGACAGGGGCCACGAGCAGTACTTC.

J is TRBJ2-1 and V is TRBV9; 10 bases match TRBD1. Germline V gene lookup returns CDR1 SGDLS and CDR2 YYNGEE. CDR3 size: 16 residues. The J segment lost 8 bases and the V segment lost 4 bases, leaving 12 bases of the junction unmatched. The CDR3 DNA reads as TGTGCCAGCAGCTCTAGACAGGGGGCCCCGCGCGATGAGCAGTTCTTC. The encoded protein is CASSSRQGAPRDEQFF.

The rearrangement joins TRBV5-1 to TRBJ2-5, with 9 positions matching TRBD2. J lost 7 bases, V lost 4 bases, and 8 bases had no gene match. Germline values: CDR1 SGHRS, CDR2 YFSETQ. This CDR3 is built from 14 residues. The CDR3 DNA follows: TGCGCCAGCAGCCCTCGGACTAGCGCCGGGACCCAGTACTTC. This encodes CASSPRTSAGTQYF.

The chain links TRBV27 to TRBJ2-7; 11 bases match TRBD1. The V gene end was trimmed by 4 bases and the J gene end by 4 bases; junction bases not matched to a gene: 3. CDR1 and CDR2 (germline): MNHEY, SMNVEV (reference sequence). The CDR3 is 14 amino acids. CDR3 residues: CASSYGTGGYEQYF. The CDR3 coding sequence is TGTGCCAGCAGTTACGGGACAGGGGGGTACGAGCAGTACTTC.

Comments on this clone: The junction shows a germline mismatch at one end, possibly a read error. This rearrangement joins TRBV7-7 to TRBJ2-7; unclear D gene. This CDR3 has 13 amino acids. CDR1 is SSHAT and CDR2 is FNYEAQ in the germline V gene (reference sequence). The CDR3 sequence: CASSFLITTEQYF. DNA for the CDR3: TGTGCTAGCAGCTTCTTGATAACTACCGAGCAGTACTTC.

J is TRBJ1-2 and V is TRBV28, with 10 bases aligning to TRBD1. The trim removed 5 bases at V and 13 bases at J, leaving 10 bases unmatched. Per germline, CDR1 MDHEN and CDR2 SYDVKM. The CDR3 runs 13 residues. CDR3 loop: CASSLIGTGEGTF. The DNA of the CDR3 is TGTGCCAGCAGTCTCATCGGGACAGGGGAAGGCACCTTC.

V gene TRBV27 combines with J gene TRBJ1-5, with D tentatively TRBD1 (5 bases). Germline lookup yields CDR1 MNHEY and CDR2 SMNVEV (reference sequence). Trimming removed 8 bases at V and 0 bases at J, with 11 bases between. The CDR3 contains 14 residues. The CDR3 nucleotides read TGTGCCAGCCGGGGGGGAAATAGCAATCAGCCCCAGCATTTT. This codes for CASRGGNSNQPQHF.

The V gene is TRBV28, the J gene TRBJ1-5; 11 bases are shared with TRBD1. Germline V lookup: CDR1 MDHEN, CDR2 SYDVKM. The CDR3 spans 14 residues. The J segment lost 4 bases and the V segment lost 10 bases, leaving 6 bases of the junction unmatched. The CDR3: CAIKDRGRNQPQHF. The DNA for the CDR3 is TGTGCCATCAAGGACAGGGGGCGGAATCAGCCCCAGCATTTT. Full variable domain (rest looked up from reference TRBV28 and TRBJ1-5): DVKVTQSSRYLVKRTGEKVFLECVQDMDHENMFWYRQDPGLGLRLIYFSYDVKMKEKGDIPEGYSVSREKKERFSLILESASTNQTSMYLCAIKDRGRNQPQHFGDGTRLSIL.

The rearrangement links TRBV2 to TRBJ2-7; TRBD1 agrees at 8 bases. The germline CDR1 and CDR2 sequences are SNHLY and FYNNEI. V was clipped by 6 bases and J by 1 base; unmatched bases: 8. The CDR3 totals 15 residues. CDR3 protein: CASSATGANSYEQYF. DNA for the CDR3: TGTGCCAGCAGCGCGACAGGGGCGAATTCCTACGAGCAGTACTTC.